A selection of T cell receptor beta chains follows, all from one sample in a study of blood T cell repertoires in COVID-19. Repertoires were generated with immunoSEQ multiplex PCR, while TCRdb's copy carries only in-frame clones and drops some. This table has over 95,000 clones, roughly 84% appearing once. The sequenced material came from peripheral blood. Every receptor here comes from a man aged 35 to 55 with acute or convalescent COVID-19. Both conserved end residues are part of each CDR3. D genes are given only for firm matches. Rows give clone size only sometimes, using once, few, many, or a class for an expanded clone.

V	D	J	size	CDR3	DNA
TRBV3-1/TRBV3-2	TRBD1	TRBJ1-5	.	CASSQETGALGPQHF	TGTGCCAGCAGCCAAGAGACAGGGGCCCTCGGGCCCCAGCATTTT
TRBV3-1/TRBV3-2	TRBD2	TRBJ2-5	.	CASSQGRGVLSETQYF	TGTGCCAGCAGCCAAGGCCGGGGGGTTTTGTCAGAGACCCAGTACTTC
TRBV6-5	.	TRBJ1-3	.	CASRQGSGNTIYF	TGTGCCAGCAGGCAGGGATCAGGAAACACCATATATTTT
TRBV7-2	.	TRBJ2-7	.	CASSLLPGRPAYEQYF	TGTGCCAGCAGCTTACTTCCAGGTAGGCCAGCCTACGAGCAGTACTTC
TRBV7-9	.	TRBJ1-2	once	CASTLDGGYTF	TGTGCCAGCACCCTAGACGGTGGCTACACCTTC
TRBV12-5	TRBD1	TRBJ1-5	.	CASGLVYGTVYQPQHF	TGTGCTAGTGGTTTGGTGTACGGGACAGTCTATCAGCCCCAGCATTTT
TRBV4-3	.	TRBJ2-3	.	CASSQERRGGGGHTQYF	TGCGCCAGCAGCCAAGAACGGAGAGGGGGGGGAGGCCATACGCAGTATTTT
TRBV7-9	.	TRBJ2-3	few	CASTGRDTQYF	TGTGCCAGCACGGGTCGGGATACGCAGTATTTT
TRBV11-2	TRBD1	TRBJ2-5	.	CASSFNLFLRQGQQETQYF	TGTGCCAGCAGCTTTAACCTCTTTCTACGACAGGGGCAACAAGAGACCCAGTACTTC
TRBV12-3/TRBV12-4	.	TRBJ1-1	.	CASSSQGTTEAFF	TGTGCCAGCAGTTCCCAGGGGACCACTGAAGCTTTCTTT
TRBV19	TRBD1	TRBJ2-1	.	CASSPWTGEGRVYNEQFF	TGTGCCAGTAGTCCTTGGACAGGGGAAGGTAGGGTTTACAATGAGCAGTTCTTC
TRBV29-1	.	TRBJ1-2	.	CSVGAGMGNYGYTF	TGCAGCGTTGGGGCAGGGATGGGCAACTATGGCTACACCTTC
TRBV5-1	.	TRBJ2-7	.	CASSLAGQLYEQYF	TGCGCCAGCAGCTTGGCAGGACAACTCTACGAGCAGTACTTC
TRBV10-2	TRBD1	TRBJ1-5	.	CASRSSGGGQPQHF	TGCGCCAGCAGGAGTTCAGGGGGCGGTCAGCCCCAGCATTTT
TRBV6-1	.	TRBJ2-2	.	CASSEFGSNTGELFF	TGTGCCAGCAGTGAATTCGGTTCGAACACCGGGGAGCTGTTTTTT
TRBV12-5	.	TRBJ2-1	.	CASGLFAGWNEQFF	TGTGCTAGTGGTTTGTTCGCAGGGTGGAATGAGCAGTTCTTC
TRBV14	.	TRBJ2-6	.	CASSPLTAASGANVLTF	TGTGCCAGCAGCCCTCTGACAGCTGCCTCTGGGGCCAACGTCCTGACTTTC
TRBV7-2	.	TRBJ2-1	.	CASSPQGSSYNEQFF	TGTGCCAGCAGCCCGCAGGGTAGCTCCTACAATGAGCAGTTCTTC
TRBV5-6	.	TRBJ2-5	.	CASSLTSRYQETQYF	TGTGCCAGCAGCTTGACTAGCCGGTACCAAGAGACCCAGTACTTC
TRBV18	TRBD1	TRBJ2-3	.	CASSHSRTGTDTQYF	TGTGCCAGCTCACACAGTCGGACAGGGACAGATACGCAGTATTTT
TRBV3-1/TRBV3-2	.	TRBJ2-3	.	CASSQGGDTQYF	TGTGCCAGCAGCCAAGGCGGAGATACGCAGTATTTT
TRBV5-3	.	TRBJ1-3	once	CARSQGWGNTIYF	TGTGCCAGAAGCCAGGGTTGGGGAAACACCATATATTTT
TRBV7-9	.	TRBJ2-7	few	CASSLGAGWRYF	TGTGCCAGCAGCTTAGGTGCGGGGTGGCGGTACTTC
TRBV5-1	.	TRBJ2-7	.	CASSPGLSSYEQYF	TGCGCCAGCAGCCCGGGACTCTCCTCCTACGAGCAGTACTTC
TRBV24-1	TRBD1	TRBJ2-1	few	CATSGAGTGIYNEQFF	TGTGCCACCAGCGGAGCCGGGACAGGGATTTACAATGAGCAGTTCTTC
TRBV9	TRBD2	TRBJ2-5	.	CASSVGVLRGGQETQYF	TGTGCCAGCAGCGTAGGGGTCTTACGGGGGGGACAAGAGACCCAGTACTTC
TRBV7-2	.	TRBJ1-5	.	CASSLIPYSNQPQHF	TGTGCCAGCAGCTTGATTCCCTATAGCAATCAGCCCCAGCATTTT
TRBV12-5	TRBD1	TRBJ2-1	.	CASGSDRAYNEQFF	TGTGCTAGTGGTTCGGACAGGGCCTACAATGAGCAGTTCTTC
TRBV7-7	.	TRBJ2-7	once	CASSLAGGSYEQYF	TGTGCCAGCAGCTTAGCAGGGGGCTCCTACGAGCAGTACTTC
TRBV7-8	TRBD1	TRBJ1-4	.	CASSFTRTGANEKLFF	TGTGCCAGCAGCTTTACGCGGACAGGGGCAAATGAAAAACTGTTTTTT
TRBV5-1	.	TRBJ2-7	.	CASSLAYSGNYEQYF	TGCGCCAGCAGCTTGGCCTATTCCGGGAACTACGAGCAGTACTTC
TRBV6-5	TRBD1	TRBJ1-6	few	CASSYQTPGQGGPLHF	TGTGCCAGCAGTTACCAAACCCCGGGACAGGGCGGCCCCCTCCACTTT
TRBV9	TRBD1	TRBJ2-7	.	CASSVEGTGLQYF	TGTGCCAGCAGCGTAGAGGGGACAGGGCTGCAGTACTTC
TRBV4-1	TRBD1	TRBJ1-5	few	CASRATGVSNQPQHF	TGCGCCAGCAGGGCCACAGGGGTTAGCAATCAGCCCCAGCATTTT
TRBV9	.	TRBJ2-2	.	CASSLDRNTGELFF	TGTGCCAGCAGCCTGGACAGGAACACCGGGGAGCTGTTTTTT
TRBV9	TRBD1	TRBJ1-2	.	CASSARDSYNYGYTF	TGTGCCAGCAGCGCCCGGGACAGCTATAACTATGGCTACACCTTC
TRBV6-5	TRBD1	TRBJ1-2	.	CASSLRQGDYGYTF	TGTGCCAGCAGTCTTAGACAGGGGGACTATGGCTACACCTTC
TRBV10-3	.	TRBJ2-1	.	CAIKIDSSYNEQFF	TGTGCCATCAAGATCGACTCATCCTACAATGAGCAGTTCTTC
TRBV2	.	TRBJ1-1	.	CASTGLEAFF	TGTGCCAGCACGGGGTTGGAAGCTTTCTTT
TRBV30	.	TRBJ1-3	.	CAWSVGAASGNTIYF	TGTGCCTGGAGTGTGGGGGCAGCCTCTGGAAACACCATATATTTT
TRBV15	TRBD2	TRBJ2-3	.	CATSRLLAGGTDTQYF	TGTGCCACCAGCAGGTTACTAGCGGGGGGTACAGATACGCAGTATTTT
TRBV6-4	TRBD1	TRBJ2-3	.	CASSVGQSSTDTQYF	TGTGCCAGCAGCGTGGGACAGAGTAGCACAGATACGCAGTATTTT
TRBV29-1	.	TRBJ1-2	.	CSVGVPNYGYTF	TGCAGCGTTGGCGTACCTAACTATGGCTACACCTTC
TRBV6-1	.	TRBJ2-2	.	CASSEMTRRVTGELFF	TGTGCCAGCAGTGAGATGACCCGGAGGGTCACCGGGGAGCTGTTTTTT
TRBV19	.	TRBJ2-7	.	CASSISHGSEREQYF	TGTGCCAGTAGTATATCCCACGGCAGCGAGCGGGAGCAGTACTTC
TRBV30	TRBD1	TRBJ2-7	.	CAWSAGQGHEQYF	TGTGCCTGGAGTGCGGGACAGGGCCACGAGCAGTACTTC
TRBV6-5	TRBD1	TRBJ1-2	.	CASSTGTGRNGYTF	TGTGCCAGCAGCACCGGGACAGGGAGAAATGGCTACACCTTC
TRBV10-3	TRBD1	TRBJ1-1	.	CAISTDRGTEAFF	TGTGCCATCTCGACAGACAGGGGCACTGAAGCTTTCTTT
TRBV19	TRBD1	TRBJ2-1	.	CASRRDSYNEQFF	TGTGCCAGTAGACGGGACAGCTACAATGAGCAGTTCTTC
TRBV20-1	.	TRBJ2-7	.	CSAAGKNEQYF	TGCAGTGCTGCCGGGAAGAACGAGCAGTACTTC
TRBV3-1/TRBV3-2	TRBD1	TRBJ2-7	.	CASSTGISYEQYF	TGTGCCAGCTCGACAGGGATATCCTACGAGCAGTACTTC
TRBV5-1	.	TRBJ1-3	.	CASSLAGVGNTIYF	TGCGCCAGCAGCTTGGCGGGGGTCGGAAACACCATATATTTT
TRBV11-2	.	TRBJ1-6	.	CASSFTAGNSPLHF	TGTGCCAGCAGCTTCACCGCGGGGAATTCACCCCTCCACTTT
TRBV3-1/TRBV3-2	TRBD2	TRBJ2-2	.	CASSQDAPRETSGHLPNTGELFF	TGTGCCAGCAGCCAAGACGCCCCCCGGGAGACTAGCGGTCACCTACCGAACACCGGGGAGCTGTTTTTT